These 25 T cell receptor beta chains originate from one sample sequenced in a study of cytomegalovirus exposure and HLA in healthy donors (dated 2017 in TCRdb). Library construction relied on the immunoSEQ multiplex PCR assay. The multiplex PCR relied on a mix of 60 forward primers for TCR Vbeta segments and 13 reverse primers for TCR Jbeta segments. Sourced from immuneACCESS, this table was stored by TCRdb with only in-frame sequences that have V and J called. A share of the clones is absent; for the studies checked, an unresolved V gene accounts for under half, and the remainder has no known explanation. The sample yields about 41,000 clones; roughly 80% were counted once. Together, the top ten hold 2.5% to 3.5% of the sample. The sample comprised PBMCs. Receptor source: a man aged 45-60 years in good health and CMV-seronegative.

The chain recombines TRBV2 with TRBJ2-7; 7 bases fit TRBD1. Trimming took 4 bases from V and 2 from J; bases not matched to a gene: 5. CDR3 length equals 14 residues. Germline assignment: CDR1 SNHLY and CDR2 FYNNEI. DNA for the CDR3: TGTGCCAGCAGTGGGGACAGTCCCCCCTACGAGCAGTACTTC. Protein sequence: CASSGDSPPYEQYF.

The V gene is TRBV7-2, the J gene TRBJ1-2; TRBD1 agrees at 7 bases. The CDR3 consists of 15 residues. V gave up 1 base and J gave up 10 bases; unmatched junction bases: 12. From germline, CDR1 is SGHTA and CDR2 FQGNSA. CDR3 nucleotide sequence: TGTGCCAGCAGCTTAGACCTGGGACAGAGCCCTGTCTACACCTTC. Its protein is CASSLDLGQSPVYTF.

Turning to this clone: One end of the junction is discordant with germline, which a read error may explain. This sequence joins TRBV5-4 and TRBJ1-2, with 9 nucleotides matching TRBD1. There are 15 residues in the CDR3. Germline V gives CDR1 SGHNT, CDR2 YYREEE (reference sequence). CDR3 coding DNA: TGCGCCAGCAGCCAACGGACAGGGGCGTTGGATGGCTACACCTTC. Protein product: CASSQRTGALDGYTF.

The chain joins TRBV7-3 to TRBJ2-1; D perhaps matches TRBD2 (5 bases). The CDR3 has 14 amino acids. The V end was cut by 1 base, the J end by 7 bases, with 11 bases between. Germline-derived CDR1 and CDR2 are SGHTA and FQGTGA. The CDR3 region has the DNA TGTGCCAGCAGCTTAATTGGCCCGGGGAATGAGCAGTTCTTC. Translation: CASSLIGPGNEQFF.

The chain links TRBV7-9 to TRBJ2-1, with D possibly TRBD2 on 7 matching bases. CDR1 SEHNR and CDR2 FQNEAQ come from the germline V gene (reference sequence). Trimming left V 7 bases short and J 0 bases short, with 19 bases between. The CDR3 runs 17 residues. The CDR3 loop is CASTRLGGASSYNEQFF. In DNA form, the CDR3 reads TGTGCCAGCACCCGACTAGGGGGGGCTAGCTCCTACAATGAGCAGTTCTTC.

In this sample, this clone turned up a few times. The genes are TRBV19 and TRBJ1-1; D is unresolved. The CDR3 loop spans 15 amino acids. Looked up from germline, CDR1 is LNHDA and CDR2 is SQIVND (reference sequence). V was cut by 2 bases and J by 4 bases, with 14 bases left in between. CDR3 region: CASSIRTTRSTEAFF. CDR3 sequence (DNA): TGTGCCAGTAGTATACGGACTACCCGAAGCACTGAAGCTTTCTTT.

The chain couples TRBV5-5 to TRBJ2-1; TRBD2 is a possible D gene (6 bases). The length of the CDR3 is 16 residues. V lost 0 bases, J lost 9 bases, and 19 bases lay in between. The germline CDR1 and CDR2 sequences are SGHKS and YYEKEE (reference sequence). The CDR3 protein is CASSLGGTGGYVEQFF. The CDR3 coding sequence is TGTGCCAGCAGCTTGGGCGGGACCGGCGGTTACGTTGAGCAGTTCTTC.

This rearrangement joins TRBV19 to TRBJ2-3; 7 bases agree with TRBD1. Trimming at V came to 3 bases and at J to 4 bases, leaving 7 bases not matched to a gene. The CDR3 has 15 residues. Looked up from germline, CDR1 is LNHDA and CDR2 is SQIVND (reference sequence). The CDR3 region has the DNA TGTGCCAGTAGTATCGATAGGGGGCGTGCAGATACGCAGTATTTT. Amino acids: CASSIDRGRADTQYF.

This chain uses TRBV7-2 with TRBJ1-2; the D is unclear. Trimming removed 3 bases from V and 8 bases from J, with 19 bases in between. This CDR3 is built from 15 residues. In germline, CDR1 is SGHTA, CDR2 FQGNSA. The CDR3 loop is CASSLSGTVEGGYTF. The CDR3 DNA is TGTGCCAGCAGCTTGTCGGGCACAGTCGAGGGAGGCTACACCTTC.

This chain links TRBV11-2 with TRBJ2-1; D not certain. The V end was cut by 2 bases, the J end by 0 bases, with 8 bases between. The CDR3 has 15 amino acids. Germline CDR1 and CDR2: SGHAT and FQNNGV. CDR3: CASSLTTFSYNEQFF. CDR3 in DNA: TGTGCCAGCAGCTTAACGACTTTCTCCTACAATGAGCAGTTCTTC.

This clone appeared a few times. The rearrangement links TRBV19 to TRBJ1-1, with D perhaps TRBD1 (6 bases). CDR1 is LNHDA and CDR2 is SQIVND in the germline V gene (reference sequence). V lost 7 bases, J lost 5 bases, and 20 bases lay in between. This CDR3 has 15 residues. The DNA of the CDR3 is TGTGCCAGTAAACTCGTAGTGGGGGCAGGGACTGAAGCTTTCTTT. Translating gives CASKLVVGAGTEAFF.

In this sample, this clone turned up a few times. The CDR3 DNA sequence: TGTGCCAGCAGCGTAGTTCAGGGTCATGACACCGGGGAGCTGTTTTTT. This encodes CASSVVQGHDTGELFF. The rearrangement joins TRBV9 to TRBJ2-2; a possible D gene is TRBD1 (5 bases). The V end was cut by 0 bases, the J end by 3 bases, with 12 bases between. Germline V CDR1 and CDR2: SGDLS, YYNGEE. The CDR3 has 16 amino acids.

The chain has TRBV7-2 and TRBJ2-1; 10 nucleotides match TRBD2. With 5 bases clipped from V and 7 bases from J, the junction kept 14 bases outside the gene matches. The germline V gene has CDR1 SGHTA and CDR2 FQGNSA. The CDR3 spans 17 residues. For the CDR3, the DNA is TGTGCCAGCAGCCGGGCGGCTACAGGACTAGCGGAAAATGAGCAGTTCTTC. Translation: CASSRAATGLAENEQFF.

This clone has only a few counts. The CDR3 sequence: CASSSGTDYGYTF. The CDR3 DNA reads TGTGCCAGCAGCTCCGGGACAGACTATGGCTACACCTTC. V gene TRBV7-2 combines with J gene TRBJ1-2, with TRBD1 matching 7 bases. Trimming at V came to 4 bases and at J to 3 bases, leaving 2 bases not matched to a gene. In germline, CDR1 is SGHTA, CDR2 FQGNSA. The CDR3 consists of 13 residues.

The rearrangement uses TRBV6-5 and TRBJ1-2; D is ambiguous. V lost 2 bases and J lost 1, with 11 bases in between. The CDR3 spans 15 residues. From germline, CDR1 is MNHEY and CDR2 SVGAGI. The CDR3 sequence is CASSYADRGNYGYTF. In DNA form, the CDR3 reads TGTGCCAGCAGTTACGCCGACCGGGGTAACTATGGCTACACCTTC.

The chain recombines TRBV20-1 with TRBJ2-5, with D unresolved. Germline V gene lookup returns CDR1 DFQATT and CDR2 SNEGSKA (reference sequence). V lost 3 bases, J lost 3 bases, and 5 bases lay in between. The CDR3 sequence is 11 residues long. CDR3 nucleotide sequence: TGCAGTGCTAGCCTTAAAGAGACCCAGTACTTC. Translating gives CSASLKETQYF.

The chain links TRBV18 to TRBJ2-7; a possible D gene is TRBD2 (5 bases). There are 15 residues in the CDR3. Germline loops: CDR1 KGHSH, CDR2 LQKENI. Deletions cut 3 bases from V and 5 bases from J, with 17 bases between. CDR3 amino acids: CASSPHSGLLDEQYF. CDR3 sequence (DNA): TGTGCCAGCTCACCGCACTCAGGACTTTTAGACGAGCAGTACTTC.

The genes are TRBV5-1 and TRBJ2-2; the match to TRBD1 covers 7 bases. The CDR3 extends over 15 amino acids. Germline trimming cut 1 base from V and 6 bases from J; bases unmatched to any gene: 6. The germline CDR1 and CDR2 sequences are SGHRS and YFSETQ. CDR3 DNA sequence: TGCGCCAGCAGCTTGAACGGACAGGTTTCCGGGGAGCTGTTTTTT. Its protein is CASSLNGQVSGELFF.

V and J are TRBV5-1 and TRBJ1-1, with TRBD1 identical over 7 bases. CDR1 and CDR2 (germline): SGHRS, YFSETQ. The trim removed 3 bases at V and 1 base at J, leaving 0 bases unmatched. The CDR3 length is 13 residues. The chain's CDR3 is CASSWDRNTEAFF. In DNA form, the CDR3 reads TGCGCCAGCAGCTGGGACAGGAACACTGAAGCTTTCTTT.

The chain employs TRBV5-1 and TRBJ2-1; D is perhaps TRBD1 (6 bases). V dropped 6 bases and J dropped 2 bases, with 15 bases sitting between them. The CDR3 loop spans 15 amino acids. Germline values: CDR1 SGHRS, CDR2 YFSETQ. CDR3 nucleotides: TGCGCCAGCACCCCAGGGGTAGATCCCTACAATGAGCAGTTCTTC. It specifies CASTPGVDPYNEQFF.

The chain carries TRBV2 and TRBJ1-6, with a tentative D call TRBD1 (6 bases). V was clipped by 4 bases and J by 6 bases, with 13 bases between them. The CDR3 totals 15 residues. The V gene's germline CDR1 is SNHLY and CDR2 FYNNEI. CDR3 region: CASSATDSPNSPLHF. The CDR3 DNA reads as TGTGCCAGCAGTGCAACGGACAGCCCTAATTCACCCCTCCACTTT.

The V gene is TRBV5-1, the J gene TRBJ2-3, with D possibly TRBD2 on 7 matching bases. The V end was cut by 6 bases, the J end by 2 bases, with 19 bases between. Germline CDR1 reads SGHRS; CDR2 reads YFSETQ. The CDR3 is made up of 16 amino acids. The CDR3 spells CASNPTAGALTDTQYF. As DNA, the CDR3 is TGCGCCAGCAACCCTACCGCGGGGGCCCTCACAGATACGCAGTATTTT. The full variable domain, with the rest looked up from reference TRBV5-1 and TRBJ2-3, is KAGVTQTPRYLIKTRGQQVTLSCSPISGHRSVSWYQQTPGQGLQFLFEYFSETQRNKGNFPGRFSGRQFSNSRSEMNVSTLELGDSALYLCASNPTAGALTDTQYFGPGTRLTVL.

CDR3 nucleotide sequence: TGTGCCAGCAGTTTCTCTGGACAGGGTGAAGCTTTCTTT. It codes for CASSFSGQGEAFF. The chain is built from TRBV27 and TRBJ1-1; the match to TRBD1 covers 8 bases. Per germline, CDR1 MNHEY and CDR2 SMNVEV (reference sequence). The CDR3 consists of 13 residues. V lost 3 bases and J lost 7; bases outside the gene matches: 4.

The V call is TRBV29-1, the J call TRBJ1-1, with D tentatively TRBD1 (6 bases). Germline loops: CDR1 SQVTM, CDR2 ANQGSEA. The ends were cut back, 2 bases at V and 0 bases at J, with 19 bases in the middle. The CDR3 runs to 17 residues. The CDR3 loop reads CSVERHRASVLNTEAFF. DNA for the CDR3: TGCAGCGTTGAACGACACAGGGCCTCCGTTTTGAACACTGAAGCTTTCTTT.

This clone was counted a few times. This rearrangement joins TRBV29-1 to TRBJ1-2, with a tentative D call TRBD1 (6 bases). The germline V gene encodes CDR1 SQVTM and CDR2 ANQGSEA. Deletions cut 1 base from V and 8 bases from J, with 23 bases between. CDR3 size: 16 residues. CDR3 DNA sequence: TGCAGCGTTGAAGGCTGGACAGAGCGCAACGTTTTGGGCTACACCTTC. It translates to CSVEGWTERNVLGYTF.